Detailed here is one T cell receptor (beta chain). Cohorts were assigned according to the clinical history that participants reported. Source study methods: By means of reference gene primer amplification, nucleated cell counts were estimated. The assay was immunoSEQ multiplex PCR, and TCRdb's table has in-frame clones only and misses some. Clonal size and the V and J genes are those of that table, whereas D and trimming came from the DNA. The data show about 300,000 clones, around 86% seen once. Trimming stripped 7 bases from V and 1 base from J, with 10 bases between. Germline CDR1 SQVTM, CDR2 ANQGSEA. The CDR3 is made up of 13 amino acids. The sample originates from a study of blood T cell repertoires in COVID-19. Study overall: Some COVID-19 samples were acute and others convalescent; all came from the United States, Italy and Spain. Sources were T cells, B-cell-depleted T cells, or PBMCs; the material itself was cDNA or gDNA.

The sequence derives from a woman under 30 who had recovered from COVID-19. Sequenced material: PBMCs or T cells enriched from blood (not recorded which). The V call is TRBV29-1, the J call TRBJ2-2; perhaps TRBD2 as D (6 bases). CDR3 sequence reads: CSAGLLNTGELFF. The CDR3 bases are TGCAGCGCTGGACTACTGAACACCGGGGAGCTGTTTTTT.